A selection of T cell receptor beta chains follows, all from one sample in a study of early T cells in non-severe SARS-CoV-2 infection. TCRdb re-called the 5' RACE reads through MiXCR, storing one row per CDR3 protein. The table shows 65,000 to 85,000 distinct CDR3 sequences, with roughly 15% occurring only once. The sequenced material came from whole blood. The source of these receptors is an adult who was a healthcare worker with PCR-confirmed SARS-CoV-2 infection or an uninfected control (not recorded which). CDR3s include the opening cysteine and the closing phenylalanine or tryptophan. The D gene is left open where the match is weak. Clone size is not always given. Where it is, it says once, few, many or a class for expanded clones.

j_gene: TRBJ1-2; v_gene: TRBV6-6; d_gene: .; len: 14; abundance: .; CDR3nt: TGTGCCAGCAGTTCCCCGGGCCCCTACTATGGCTACACCTTC; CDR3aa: CASSSPGPYYGYTF
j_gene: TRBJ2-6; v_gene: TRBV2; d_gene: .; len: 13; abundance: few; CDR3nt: TGTGCCAGCAGTGACTACCGGGCCAACGTCCTGACTTTC; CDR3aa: CASSDYRANVLTF
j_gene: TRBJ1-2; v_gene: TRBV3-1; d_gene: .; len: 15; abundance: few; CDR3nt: TGTGCCAGCAGCCAAAAGGGGTTGCCCTTCTATGGCTACACCTTC; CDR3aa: CASSQKGLPFYGYTF
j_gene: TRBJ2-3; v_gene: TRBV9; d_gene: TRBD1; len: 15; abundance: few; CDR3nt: TGTGCCAGCAGCGCGTCGACAGGGGCGGCGGATACGCAGTATTTT; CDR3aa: CASSASTGAADTQYF
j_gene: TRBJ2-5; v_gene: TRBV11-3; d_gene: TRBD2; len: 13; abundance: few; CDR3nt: TGTGCCAGCAGCCAAGCCCGAGCGGGGGCCCAGTACTTC; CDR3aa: CASSQARAGAQYF
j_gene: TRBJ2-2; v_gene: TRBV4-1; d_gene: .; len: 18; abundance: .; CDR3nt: TGCGCCAGCAGCCTACCGAAAGGGACTGATTTGGACACCGGGGAGCTGTTTTTT; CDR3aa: CASSLPKGTDLDTGELFF
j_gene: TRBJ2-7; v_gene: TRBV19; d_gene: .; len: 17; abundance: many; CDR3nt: TGTGCCAGTAGCTCTATGACCGGACAGCCTAATTACTACGAGCAGTACTTC; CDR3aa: CASSSMTGQPNYYEQYF
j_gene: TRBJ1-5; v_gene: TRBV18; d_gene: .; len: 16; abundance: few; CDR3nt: TGTGCCAGCTCACCCGCCCAGGACATCCCCGGGCAGCCCCAGCATTTT; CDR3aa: CASSPAQDIPGQPQHF
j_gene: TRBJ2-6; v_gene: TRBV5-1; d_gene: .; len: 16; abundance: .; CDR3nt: TGCGCCAGCAACCCGAGGACGAGCTCTGGGGCCAACGTCCTGACTTTC; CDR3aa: CASNPRTSSGANVLTF
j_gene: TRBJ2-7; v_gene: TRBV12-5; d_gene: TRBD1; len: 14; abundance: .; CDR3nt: TGTGCTAGTGGTTTAGGACAGGGGGCCTACGAGCAGTACTTC; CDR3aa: CASGLGQGAYEQYF
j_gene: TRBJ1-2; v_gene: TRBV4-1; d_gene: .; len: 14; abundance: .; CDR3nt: TGCGCCAGCAGCCAACCCTACGAAAACTATGGCTACACCTTC; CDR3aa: CASSQPYENYGYTF
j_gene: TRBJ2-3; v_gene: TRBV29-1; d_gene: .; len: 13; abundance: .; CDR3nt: TGCAGCGCAGGGGGAGGACGAGCAGATACGCAGTATTTT; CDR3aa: CSAGGGRADTQYF
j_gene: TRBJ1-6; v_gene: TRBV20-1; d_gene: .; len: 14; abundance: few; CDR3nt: TGCAGTGCCACCCGGGACACGTATAATTCACCCCTCCACTTT; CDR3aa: CSATRDTYNSPLHF
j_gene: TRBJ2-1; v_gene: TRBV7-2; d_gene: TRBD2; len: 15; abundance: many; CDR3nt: TGTGCCAGCAGCAAGACTAGCGGGAGAAACAATGAGCAGTTCTTC; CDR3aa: CASSKTSGRNNEQFF
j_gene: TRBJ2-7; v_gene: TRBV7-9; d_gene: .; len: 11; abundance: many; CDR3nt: TGTGCCAGCAGCCTCAACTACGAGCAGTACTTC; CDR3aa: CASSLNYEQYF
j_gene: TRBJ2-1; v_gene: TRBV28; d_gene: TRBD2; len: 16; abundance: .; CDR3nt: TGTGCCAGCAGTTTAGTGGGAGGGCAGTCCTACAATGAGCAGTTCTTC; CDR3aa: CASSLVGGQSYNEQFF
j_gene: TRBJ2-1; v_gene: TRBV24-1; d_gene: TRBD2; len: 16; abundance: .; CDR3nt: TGTGCCACCAGTGAGCCTACTAGCGGACCCTACAATGAGCAGTTCTTC; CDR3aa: CATSEPTSGPYNEQFF
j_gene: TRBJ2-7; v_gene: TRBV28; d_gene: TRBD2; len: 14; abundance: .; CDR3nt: TGTGCCAGCAGCTCGAGCGGGAGTAGATACGAGCAGTACTTC; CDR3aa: CASSSSGSRYEQYF
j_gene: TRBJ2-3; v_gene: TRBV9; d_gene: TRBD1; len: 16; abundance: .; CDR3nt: TGTGCCAGCAGCGGATGGACAGGGACTAGCACAGATACGCAGTATTTT; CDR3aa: CASSGWTGTSTDTQYF
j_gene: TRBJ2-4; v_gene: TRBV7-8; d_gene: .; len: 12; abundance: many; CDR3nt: TGTGCCAGCAGCTCCCGGCTGGAGGAAAAGTACTTC; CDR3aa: CASSSRLEEKYF
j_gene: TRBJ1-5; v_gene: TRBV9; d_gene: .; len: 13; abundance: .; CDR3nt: TGTGCCAGCAGCGTAGATGTGGGGCAGCCCCAGCATTTT; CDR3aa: CASSVDVGQPQHF
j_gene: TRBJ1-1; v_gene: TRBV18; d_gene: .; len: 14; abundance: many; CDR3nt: TGTGCCAGCTCACAATCGGGCCCGAACACTGAAGCTTTCTTT; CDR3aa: CASSQSGPNTEAFF
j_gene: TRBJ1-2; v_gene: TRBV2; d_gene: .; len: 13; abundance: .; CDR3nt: TGTGCCAGCAGTGTAGGAGGGATGGAAGGCTACACCTTC; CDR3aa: CASSVGGMEGYTF
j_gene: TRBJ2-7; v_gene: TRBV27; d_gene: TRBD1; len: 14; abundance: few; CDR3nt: TGTGCCAGCAGCTTCCGGGACAGGGCCTACGAGCAGTACTTC; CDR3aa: CASSFRDRAYEQYF
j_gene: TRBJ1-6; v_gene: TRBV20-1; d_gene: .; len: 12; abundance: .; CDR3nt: TGCAGTGCTACGGGTAATAATTCACCCCTCCACTTT; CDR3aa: CSATGNNSPLHF
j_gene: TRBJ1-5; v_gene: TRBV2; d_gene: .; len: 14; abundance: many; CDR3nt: TGTGCCAGCAGTGAAGGACGCGGCAATCAGCCCCAGCATTTT; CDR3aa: CASSEGRGNQPQHF
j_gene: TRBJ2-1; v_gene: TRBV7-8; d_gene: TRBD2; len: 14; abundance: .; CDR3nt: TGTGCCAGCAGCCCGGGACTAGCCTACAATGAGCAGTTCTTC; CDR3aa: CASSPGLAYNEQFF
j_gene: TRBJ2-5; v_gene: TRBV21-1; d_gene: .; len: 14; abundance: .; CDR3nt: TGTGCCAGCAGCAAAGCGGGGTGGCCGGAGACCCAGTACTTC; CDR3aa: CASSKAGWPETQYF
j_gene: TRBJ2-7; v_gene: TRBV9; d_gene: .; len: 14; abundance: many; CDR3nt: TGTGCCAGCAGCGTTGGGACAAATCCCTACGAGCAGTACTTC; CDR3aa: CASSVGTNPYEQYF
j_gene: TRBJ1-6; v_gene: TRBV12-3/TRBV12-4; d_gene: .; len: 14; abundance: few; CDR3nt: TGTGCCAGCAGTTTACTAGACAGGAATTCACCCCTCCACTTT; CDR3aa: CASSLLDRNSPLHF
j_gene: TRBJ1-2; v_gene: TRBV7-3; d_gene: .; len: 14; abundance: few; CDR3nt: TGTGCCAGCAGTCAGGCAGGGCCCGGGGATGGCTACACCTTC; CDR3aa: CASSQAGPGDGYTF